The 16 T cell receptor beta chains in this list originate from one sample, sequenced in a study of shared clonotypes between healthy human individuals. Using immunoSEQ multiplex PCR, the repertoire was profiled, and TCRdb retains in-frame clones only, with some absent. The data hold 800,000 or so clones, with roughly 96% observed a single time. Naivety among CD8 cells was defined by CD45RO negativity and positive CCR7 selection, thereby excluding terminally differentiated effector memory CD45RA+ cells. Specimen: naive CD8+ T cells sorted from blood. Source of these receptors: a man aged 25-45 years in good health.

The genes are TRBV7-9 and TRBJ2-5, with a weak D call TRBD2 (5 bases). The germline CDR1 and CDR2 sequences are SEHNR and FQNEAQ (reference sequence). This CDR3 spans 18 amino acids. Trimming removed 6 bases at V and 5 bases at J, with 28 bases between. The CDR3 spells CASSPAERQGLERETQYF. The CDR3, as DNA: TGTGCCAGCAGTCCCGCGGAGCGCCAAGGTCTGGAGCGGGAGACCCAGTACTTC.

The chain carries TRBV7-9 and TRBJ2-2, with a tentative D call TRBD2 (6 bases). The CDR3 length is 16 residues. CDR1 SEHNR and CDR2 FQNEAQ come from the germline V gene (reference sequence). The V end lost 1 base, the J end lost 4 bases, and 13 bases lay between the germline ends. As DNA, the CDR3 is TGTGCCAGCAGCTTAGGACGGGAGTGGGGCACCGGGGAGCTGTTTTTT. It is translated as CASSLGREWGTGELFF.

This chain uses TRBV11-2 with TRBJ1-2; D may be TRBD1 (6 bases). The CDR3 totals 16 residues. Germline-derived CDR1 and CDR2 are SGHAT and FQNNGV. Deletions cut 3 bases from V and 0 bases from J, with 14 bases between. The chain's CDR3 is CASSFGGGIPNYGYTF. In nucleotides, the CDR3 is TGTGCCAGCAGCTTTGGGGGCGGAATCCCTAACTATGGCTACACCTTC. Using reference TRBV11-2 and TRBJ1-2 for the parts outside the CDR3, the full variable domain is EAGVAQSPRYKIIEKRQSVAFWCNPISGHATLYWYQQILGQGPKLLIQFQNNGVVDDSQLPKDRFSAERLKGVDSTLKIQPAKLEDSAVYLCASSFGGGIPNYGYTFGSGTRLTVV.

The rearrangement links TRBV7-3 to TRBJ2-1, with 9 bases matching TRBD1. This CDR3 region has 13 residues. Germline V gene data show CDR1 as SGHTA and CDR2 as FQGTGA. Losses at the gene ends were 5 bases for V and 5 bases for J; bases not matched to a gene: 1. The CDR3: CASSGQGHNEQFF. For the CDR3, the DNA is TGTGCCAGCAGCGGACAGGGGCACAATGAGCAGTTCTTC.

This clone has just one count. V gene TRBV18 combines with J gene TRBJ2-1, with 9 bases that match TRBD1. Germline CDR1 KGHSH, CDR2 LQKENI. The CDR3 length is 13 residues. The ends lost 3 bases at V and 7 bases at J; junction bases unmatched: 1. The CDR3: CASSPGQGNEQFF. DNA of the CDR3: TGTGCCAGCTCACCCGGACAGGGGAATGAGCAGTTCTTC.

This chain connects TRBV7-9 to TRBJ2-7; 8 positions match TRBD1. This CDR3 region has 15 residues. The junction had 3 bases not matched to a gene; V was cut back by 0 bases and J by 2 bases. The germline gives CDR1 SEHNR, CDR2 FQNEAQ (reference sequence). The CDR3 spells CASSLATDRAYEQYF. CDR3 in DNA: TGTGCCAGCAGCTTAGCCACGGACAGGGCCTACGAGCAGTACTTC.

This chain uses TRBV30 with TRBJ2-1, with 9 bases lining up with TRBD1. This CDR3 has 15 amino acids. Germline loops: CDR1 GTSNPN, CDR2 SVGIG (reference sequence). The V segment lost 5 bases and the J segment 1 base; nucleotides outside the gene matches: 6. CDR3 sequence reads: CAWFPGTGSYNEQFF. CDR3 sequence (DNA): TGTGCCTGGTTTCCCGGGACAGGGTCCTACAATGAGCAGTTCTTC.

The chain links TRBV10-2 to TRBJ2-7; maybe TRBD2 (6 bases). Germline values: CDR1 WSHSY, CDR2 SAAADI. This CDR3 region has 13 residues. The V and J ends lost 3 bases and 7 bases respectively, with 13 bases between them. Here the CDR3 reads CASSDWGVGEQYF. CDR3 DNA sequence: TGCGCCAGCAGTGATTGGGGGGTGGGGGAGCAGTACTTC.

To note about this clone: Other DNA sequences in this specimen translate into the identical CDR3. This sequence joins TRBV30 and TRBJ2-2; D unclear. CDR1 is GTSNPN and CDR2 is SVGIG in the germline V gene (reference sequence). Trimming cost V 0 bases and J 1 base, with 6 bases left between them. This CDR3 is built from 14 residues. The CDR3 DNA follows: TGTGCCTGGAGTGTATCCGGGAACACCGGGGAGCTGTTTTTT. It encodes CAWSVSGNTGELFF.

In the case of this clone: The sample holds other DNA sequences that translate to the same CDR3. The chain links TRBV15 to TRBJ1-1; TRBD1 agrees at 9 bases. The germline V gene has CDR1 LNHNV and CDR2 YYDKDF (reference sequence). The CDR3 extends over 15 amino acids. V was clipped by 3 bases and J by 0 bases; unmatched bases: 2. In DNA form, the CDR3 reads TGTGCCACCAGCAGGGACAGGGGCATGAACACTGAAGCTTTCTTT. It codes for CATSRDRGMNTEAFF. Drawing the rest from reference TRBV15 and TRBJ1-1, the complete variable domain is DAMVIQNPRYQVTQFGKPVTLSCSQTLNHNVMYWYQQKSSQAPKLLFHYYDKDFNNEADTPDNFQSRRPNTSFCFLDIRSPGLGDTAMYLCATSRDRGMNTEAFFGQGTRLTVV.

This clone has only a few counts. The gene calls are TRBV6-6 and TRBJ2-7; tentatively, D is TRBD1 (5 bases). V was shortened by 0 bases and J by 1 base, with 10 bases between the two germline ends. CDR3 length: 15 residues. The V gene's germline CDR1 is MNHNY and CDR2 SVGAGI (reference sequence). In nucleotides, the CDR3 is TGTGCCAGCAGTTACTCGTCACAGGAGTCCTACGAGCAGTACTTC. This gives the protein CASSYSSQESYEQYF.

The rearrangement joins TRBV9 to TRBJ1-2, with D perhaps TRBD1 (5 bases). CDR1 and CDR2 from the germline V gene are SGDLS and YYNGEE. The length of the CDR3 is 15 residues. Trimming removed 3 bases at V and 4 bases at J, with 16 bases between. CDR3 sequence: CASSENPGEGYGYTF. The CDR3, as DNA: TGTGCCAGCAGCGAGAACCCGGGGGAGGGCTATGGCTACACCTTC. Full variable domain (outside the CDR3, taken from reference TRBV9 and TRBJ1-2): DSGVTQTPKHLITATGQRVTLRCSPRSGDLSVYWYQQSLDQGLQFLIQYYNGEERAKGNILERFSAQQFPDLHSELNLSSLELGDSALYFCASSENPGEGYGYTFGSGTRLTVV.

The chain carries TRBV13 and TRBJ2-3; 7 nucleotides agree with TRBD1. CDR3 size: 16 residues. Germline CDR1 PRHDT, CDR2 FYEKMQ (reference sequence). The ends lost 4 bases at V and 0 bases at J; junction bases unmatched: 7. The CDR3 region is CASSSTGVSSTDTQYF. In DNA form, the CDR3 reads TGTGCCAGCAGCTCAACAGGGGTCTCAAGCACAGATACGCAGTATTTT.

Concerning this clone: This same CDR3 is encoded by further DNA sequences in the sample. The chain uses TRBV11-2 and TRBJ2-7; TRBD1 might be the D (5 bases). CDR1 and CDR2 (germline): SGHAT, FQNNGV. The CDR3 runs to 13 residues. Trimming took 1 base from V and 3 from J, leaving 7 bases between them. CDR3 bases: TGTGCCAGCAGCTTAGGTAGGGGCTACGAGCAGTACTTC. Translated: CASSLGRGYEQYF.

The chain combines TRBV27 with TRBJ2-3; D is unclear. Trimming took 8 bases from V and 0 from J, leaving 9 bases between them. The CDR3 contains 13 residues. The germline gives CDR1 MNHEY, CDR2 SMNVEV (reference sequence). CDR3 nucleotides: TGTGCCAGCTTGGCGTATAGCACAGATACGCAGTATTTT. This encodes CASLAYSTDTQYF.

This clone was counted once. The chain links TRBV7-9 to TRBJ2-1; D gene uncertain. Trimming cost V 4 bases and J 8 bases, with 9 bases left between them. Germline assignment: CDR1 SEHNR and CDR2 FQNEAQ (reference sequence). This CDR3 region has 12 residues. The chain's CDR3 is CASSSDVYEQFF. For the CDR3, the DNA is TGTGCCAGCAGCTCGGATGTCTATGAGCAGTTCTTC.